The clone carrying this TCR beta chain showed up just a few times. The entry originates in a study of cytomegalovirus exposure and HLA in healthy donors. PCR involved 60 Vbeta and 13 Jbeta primers. Some clones are missing from TCRdb's copy, which holds only in-frame ones; the method was immunoSEQ multiplex PCR. The sample shows 180,000 or so clones, 80% to 90% of them seen only once. The sequence came from a woman younger than 30 in good health and CMV-seropositive. Sequenced: PBMCs.

The CDR3 protein is CASITGPSGAGVRNEQYF. The CDR3 nucleotides read TGTGCCAGCATTACGGGACCTAGCGGGGCCGGGGTCCGTAACGAGCAGTACTTC. The chain recombines TRBV2 with TRBJ2-7, with 9 positions matching TRBD2. The length of the CDR3 is 18 residues. The V and J ends lost 7 bases and 5 bases, in that order; junction bases with no gene match: 21. Germline lookup yields CDR1 SNHLY and CDR2 FYNNEI.